This T cell receptor beta chain came from a study of T-cell reconstitution after alpha-beta-depleted transplantation in children listed by TCRdb under 2016. Study-wide context: T-cell immune reconstitution after TCRalphabeta/CD19-depleted allogeneic hematopoietic cell transplantation in children was quantitatively tracked in the study by means of TCR repertoire profiling.

Libraries were built with PCR. The instrument was an Illumina HiSeq 2500. TCR libraries were prepared with molecular barcoding, using unique molecular identifiers to normalize TCRbeta repertoire quantification. TCRdb trimmed the raw reads at Q25, called clones with MiXCR and kept productive beta chains. Each entry is one CDR3 protein sequence, shown with its most common DNA and genes. The sample records approximately 400,000 distinct CDR3 sequences, roughly 11% of which are singletons. The ten largest clones add up to roughly 5.5% of the sample. As to this clonotype: Its antigen specificity is not known. One base away there is no much larger clone; base qualities are not given.

The sample was PBMCs from the stem cell graft donor, taken from the stem cell graft. This sequence originates from a human donor who donated a stem cell graft to a child with acute myeloid leukemia.

CDR3 protein: CASSFNSAYEQYF. The DNA reads as follows: TGTGCCAGCAGCTTCAACTCCGCCTACGAGCAGTACTTC. In this chain, TRBV7-6 is recombined with TRBJ2-7; there is no confident call for the D gene. Counted from cysteine to phenylalanine, this CDR3 has 13 amino acids. Here the CDR3 DNA is all that survives: 39 bases in frame from base 1. The germline ends are 8 bases apart after V is trimmed by 3 bases and J by 2 bases. CDR1 is given as SGHVS and CDR2 as FNYEAQ, both from the germline V gene.